This TCR beta chain originates from a study of PD-1 blockade in classical Hodgkin lymphoma. Only in-frame clones appear in the TCRdb table, and some are missing; sequencing was by immunoSEQ multiplex PCR. This sample yields 30,000 or so clones, of which more than 65% are seen a single time; 15% to 20% belongs to the top ten. This sample's time point: cycle 4 day 1 (C4D1), after 6 weeks of nivolumab. Each patient relapsed following autologous stem cell transplantation, and prior brentuximab vedotin exposure differed. Only one count was recorded for this clone. Per the germline V gene, CDR1 is KGHSH and CDR2 is LQKENI. There are 13 residues in the CDR3. With 6 bases removed from V and 0 bases from J, the gap between germline ends came to 7 bases.

This clonotype was sampled from a human donor with classical Hodgkin lymphoma. Sequenced material: peripheral blood mononuclear cells (PBMCs), taken before the fourth cycle of nivolumab. The chain employs TRBV18 and TRBJ2-3; D is undetermined. This CDR3 reads CASSTTSTDTQYF. The CDR3 coding sequence is TGTGCCAGCTCTACCACGAGCACAGATACGCAGTATTTT.